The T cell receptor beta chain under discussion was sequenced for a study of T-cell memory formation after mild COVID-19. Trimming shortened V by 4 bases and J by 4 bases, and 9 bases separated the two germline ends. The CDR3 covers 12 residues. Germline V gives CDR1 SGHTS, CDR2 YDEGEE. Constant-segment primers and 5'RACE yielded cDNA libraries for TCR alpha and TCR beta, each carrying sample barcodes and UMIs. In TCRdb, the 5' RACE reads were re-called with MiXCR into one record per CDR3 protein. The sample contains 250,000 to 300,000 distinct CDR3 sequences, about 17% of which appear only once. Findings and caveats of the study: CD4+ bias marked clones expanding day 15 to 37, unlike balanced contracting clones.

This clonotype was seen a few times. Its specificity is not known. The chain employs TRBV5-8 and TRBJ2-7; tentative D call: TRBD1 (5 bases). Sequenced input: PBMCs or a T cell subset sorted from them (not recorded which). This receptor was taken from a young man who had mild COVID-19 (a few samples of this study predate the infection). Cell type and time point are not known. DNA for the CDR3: TGTGCCAGCAGCCCGACAGATTACGAGCAGTACGTC. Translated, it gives CASSPTDYEQYV.